This TCR beta chain was sequenced in a study of chemoradiotherapy in HPV16-positive cancers. Looking at the study overall: Two HPV16-positive patients' cells yielded candidate HPV-specific clones and common motifs. Regarding the study as a whole: Only a couple of HPV16-positive patients supplied the functional HPV-specificity definition.

A word on this clone: Its antigen is not known.

The CDR3 is 16 residues long. Trimming cost V 7 bases and J 2 bases, with 15 bases left between them. Germline V gives CDR1 SGHTA, CDR2 FQGNSA. Repertoires were sampled repeatedly during chemoradiotherapy. The method was immunoSEQ multiplex PCR; TCRdb's version includes in-frame clones alone and lacks a portion of them. The table has about 27,000 clones, roughly 92% seen once; the top ten hold over 15%. The specimen comprised blood, sampled from a patient who underwent chemoradiotherapy. The chain combines TRBV7-2 with TRBJ2-6; possible D gene TRBD2, 5 bases. The sequence was obtained from a human donor with HPV-associated anogenital cancer. The CDR3 DNA reads TGTGCCAGCATCATAACCGCGAGGGCTGGGGCCAACGTCCTGACTTTC. This encodes CASIITARAGANVLTF.